This paragraph reports one T cell receptor (beta chain). This entry comes from a study of blood T cell repertoires in COVID-19. About the study: Collection of acute and convalescent COVID-19 samples took place in the United States, Italy and Spain.

Recruits, aged about 18 to 90 years, lived in 25 or so US areas. Participant-reported clinical history was the basis for cohort assignment. Clones were read by immunoSEQ multiplex PCR, and TCRdb kept only the in-frame ones, dropping some. The profile shows roughly 250,000 clones, roughly 90% of them singletons. Trimming took off 6 bases at V and 3 bases at J, with 8 bases between the two ends. The CDR3 consists of 13 residues. The chain recombines TRBV12-3 or TRBV12-4 with TRBJ2-2; D is undetermined. This sequence originates from a woman in her thirties with acute COVID-19. The material sequenced was PBMCs or T cells enriched from blood (not recorded which). The CDR3 reads CASRIPDTGELFF. The DNA of the CDR3 is TGTGCCAGCAGGATACCGGACACCGGGGAGCTGTTTTTT.